This is a list of T cell receptor beta chains from one sample in a study of blood T cell repertoires in COVID-19. Measured with immunoSEQ multiplex PCR; TCRdb has only the in-frame clones, and not every one. The table lists approximately 40,000 clones, 90% of them singletons, with around 4.9% in the top ten. Sequenced sample: peripheral blood. All receptors come from a human donor in a cohort sampled during active COVID-19. CDR3s include the opening cysteine and the closing phenylalanine or tryptophan. Each record gives: V gene, J gene, D gene, clone size, CDR3 DNA, CDR3 protein. A D gene is named only where the DNA matches it firmly. Size values are once, few and many counts, or a class for expanded clones, and some rows have none.

TRBV12-3/TRBV12-4	TRBJ2-5	.	.	TGTGCCAGCAGTTTCTTGAGGCAAGAGACCCAGTACTTC	CASSFLRQETQYF
TRBV18	TRBJ1-3	.	.	TGTGCCAGCTCACCGACCGTTGACGGACAAGGAAACACCATATATTTT	CASSPTVDGQGNTIYF
TRBV2	TRBJ1-3	.	.	TGTGCCAGCAGCGTCTCCAGTTTCCTCTCTGGAAACACCATATATTTT	CASSVSSFLSGNTIYF
TRBV11-2	TRBJ2-6	.	.	TGTGCCAGCAGCCATCGAGGCAGGATGGGGCTCTCTGGGGCCAACGTCCTGACTTTC	CASSHRGRMGLSGANVLTF
TRBV9	TRBJ2-1	.	.	TGTGCCAGCAGCTTAGACAGCACCGAGGGTGAGCAGTTCTTC	CASSLDSTEGEQFF
TRBV6-5	TRBJ1-4	.	.	TGTGCCAGCAAATATGGACAGCGTAATGAAAAACTGTTTTTT	CASKYGQRNEKLFF
TRBV19	TRBJ2-3	TRBD2	.	TGTGCCAGTAGTATAGGCGGGACTAGCGGGACAGATACGCAGTATTTT	CASSIGGTSGTDTQYF
TRBV5-4	TRBJ2-2	TRBD1	.	TGTGCCAGCAGCTGGGACAGCCTGGGCACCGGGGAGCTGTTTTTT	CASSWDSLGTGELFF
TRBV7-9	TRBJ2-5	.	.	TGTGCCAGCAGCTTAGGGACTGAGCATAAGAGAACCCAGTACTTC	CASSLGTEHKRTQYF
TRBV28	TRBJ2-1	TRBD1	.	TGTGCCAGCAGTTCCCGCGCCCGGGGACAGGAGTTCTTC	CASSSRARGQEFF
TRBV28	TRBJ2-7	.	.	TGTGCCAGCAGCCCGGGACACTCCATCTACGAGCAGTACTTC	CASSPGHSIYEQYF
TRBV7-2	TRBJ2-7	TRBD2	.	TGTGCCAGCAGCTCCGGCGGACTAGCGGGAGACGAGCAGTACTTC	CASSSGGLAGDEQYF
TRBV6-2/TRBV6-3	TRBJ2-7	TRBD2	.	TGTGCCAGCAGTTACTCGACTAGCGGGTCCCCCTACGAGCAGTACTTC	CASSYSTSGSPYEQYF
TRBV14	TRBJ2-5	TRBD1	.	TGTGCCAGCAGCCAAGATGGGACAGCCCAAGAGACCCAGTACTTC	CASSQDGTAQETQYF
TRBV5-1	TRBJ2-2	.	.	TGCGCCAGCAGCTCAGGACTCAACACCGGGGAGCTGTTTTTT	CASSSGLNTGELFF
TRBV7-2	TRBJ1-3	TRBD1	.	TGTGCCAGCAGCTTAGCGCTGAGACAGGGACTCGGAAACACCATATATTTT	CASSLALRQGLGNTIYF
TRBV2	TRBJ2-1	.	.	TGTGCCAGCAGGGAAACTCTTGAGCAGTTCTTC	CASRETLEQFF
TRBV30	TRBJ2-1	TRBD2	once	TGTGCCCTGGCCGGGGGAGGGACCTACAATGAGCAGTTCTTC	CALAGGGTYNEQFF
TRBV6-5	TRBJ2-4	TRBD1	.	TGTGCCAGCAGGAAGGACAGGGGCGCCAAAAACATTCAGTACTTC	CASRKDRGAKNIQYF
TRBV3-1/TRBV3-2	TRBJ2-1	TRBD2	.	TGTGCCAGCAGCCCTCAAACGCCAGCGGGATTGATCTACAATGAGCAGTTCTTC	CASSPQTPAGLIYNEQFF
TRBV9	TRBJ1-5	.	.	TGTGCCAGCAGCCCACCCGTCAGCTCGGCTGGGCCTTATAGCAATCAGCCCCAGCATTTT	CASSPPVSSAGPYSNQPQHF
TRBV10-3	TRBJ1-2	TRBD1	.	TGTGCCATCAAACATAACCCGCAGGGGGCGCAGAACGGCTACACCTTC	CAIKHNPQGAQNGYTF
TRBV28	TRBJ2-4	TRBD1	.	TGTGCCAGCAGTTCCCCCTCAACAGGGGGCACAAACATTCAGTACTTC	CASSSPSTGGTNIQYF
TRBV28	TRBJ2-6	.	.	TGTGCCAGCGGATGGAGGCCCTCTGGGGCCAACGTCCTGACTTTC	CASGWRPSGANVLTF
TRBV27	TRBJ1-4	TRBD1	.	TGTGCCAGCAGTTTATTTCCCCCAGGACAGGCCATTAATGAAAAACTGTTTTTT	CASSLFPPGQAINEKLFF
TRBV5-1	TRBJ2-5	TRBD1	.	TGCGCCAGCAGCTTAGGACAGGGTAAAGAGACCCAGTACTTC	CASSLGQGKETQYF
TRBV28	TRBJ2-5	TRBD2	.	TGTGCCAGCAGTTTATGGGGACTAGCGGGAGGGGAAGAGACCCAGTACTTC	CASSLWGLAGGEETQYF
TRBV28	TRBJ1-4	TRBD1	once	TGTGCCAGCAGCCCTTCGGACAGGCTCTCGTTTTTT	CASSPSDRLSFF
TRBV9	TRBJ2-3	TRBD2	.	TGTGCCAGCAGCGGACGGGGACTAGATACAGATACGCAGTATTTT	CASSGRGLDTDTQYF